The rows below give T cell receptor beta chains drawn from one sample of a study of blood T cell repertoires in COVID-19. Profiling relied on immunoSEQ multiplex PCR, and the TCRdb table lists in-frame clones only, not all of them. The table includes 65,000 to 90,000 clones, roughly 85% detected once. The sequenced sample consisted of peripheral blood. The source of these receptors is a man in his thirties or forties with acute or convalescent COVID-19. Each CDR3 is given with its conserved first and last residue. D genes are given only for firm matches. Rows give clone size only sometimes, using once, few, many, or a class for an expanded clone.

d_gene	v_gene	j_gene	abundance	CDR3aa	CDR3nt
NA	TRBV18	TRBJ2-5	NA	CASSPLSAGGPPKETQYF	TGTGCCAGCTCACCACTAAGTGCCGGCGGGCCCCCAAAAGAGACCCAGTACTTC
NA	TRBV11-2	TRBJ2-3	NA	CASSLGSSTDTQYF	TGTGCCAGCAGCTTAGGTAGTAGCACAGATACGCAGTATTTT
TRBD1	TRBV24-1	TRBJ1-5	NA	CATSDGQGGNQPQHF	TGTGCCACCAGTGACGGACAGGGCGGGAATCAGCCCCAGCATTTT
TRBD1	TRBV3-1/TRBV3-2	TRBJ2-1	once	CASSQIDRGWNEQFF	TGTGCCAGCAGCCAGATAGACAGGGGGTGGAATGAGCAGTTCTTC
NA	TRBV18	TRBJ2-7	NA	CASSQTGYEQYF	TGTGCCAGCTCACAGACAGGCTACGAGCAGTACTTC
TRBD1	TRBV28	TRBJ1-2	NA	CASSPAGTENYGYTF	TGTGCCAGCAGTCCAGCCGGGACAGAAAACTATGGCTACACCTTC
TRBD1	TRBV28	TRBJ2-5	NA	CASSLTGGLETQYF	TGTGCCAGCAGCCTGACAGGGGGTCTGGAGACCCAGTACTTC
TRBD1	TRBV7-2	TRBJ1-4	NA	CASSLTRGHGEKLFF	TGTGCCAGCAGCTTAACAAGGGGGCACGGTGAAAAACTGTTTTTT
TRBD2	TRBV5-1	TRBJ2-5	NA	CASSAGSGRLETQYF	TGCGCCAGCAGCGCAGGAAGCGGGAGGTTGGAGACCCAGTACTTC
TRBD1	TRBV5-4	TRBJ1-2	NA	CASSPGQEGYTF	TGTGCCAGCAGCCCGGGACAGGAAGGCTACACCTTC
NA	TRBV19	TRBJ2-1	NA	CASSIDSLEQFF	TGTGCCAGTAGTATAGATTCTCTTGAGCAGTTCTTC
TRBD1	TRBV7-9	TRBJ1-5	NA	CASSRDSSSNQPQHF	TGTGCCAGCAGCCGGGACAGTAGTAGCAATCAGCCCCAGCATTTT
TRBD2	TRBV9	TRBJ2-1	NA	CASSSGTSGGQQFF	TGTGCCAGCAGCTCCGGGACTAGCGGGGGCCAGCAGTTCTTC
TRBD1	TRBV7-6	TRBJ1-2	NA	CASQRAGGAGGYTF	TGTGCCAGCCAAAGGGCAGGGGGCGCGGGTGGCTACACCTTC
NA	TRBV5-4	TRBJ1-3	NA	CASSLSQGAGNTIYF	TGTGCCAGCAGCTTAAGCCAGGGCGCTGGAAACACCATATATTTT
NA	TRBV18	TRBJ2-2	NA	CASSQQGNTGELFF	TGTGCCAGCTCACAACAGGGGAACACCGGGGAGCTGTTTTTT
NA	TRBV9	TRBJ2-3	NA	CASSHFRGDTQYF	TGTGCCAGCAGCCACTTTAGGGGAGATACGCAGTATTTT
TRBD2	TRBV7-3	TRBJ2-7	NA	CASSPSGRSYEQYF	TGTGCCAGCAGCCCTAGCGGGAGGTCCTACGAGCAGTACTTC
TRBD2	TRBV6-2/TRBV6-3	TRBJ2-5	NA	CASSYFFLAGLQETQYF	TGTGCCAGCAGTTACTTCTTCCTAGCGGGGCTACAAGAGACCCAGTACTTC
NA	TRBV7-9	TRBJ1-1	few	CASSPWTSTEAFF	TGTGCCAGCAGCCCGTGGACTAGCACTGAAGCTTTCTTT
NA	TRBV19	TRBJ2-2	NA	CASSILGAVTGELFF	TGTGCCAGTAGTATATTGGGAGCGGTCACCGGGGAGCTGTTTTTT
TRBD2	TRBV11-2	TRBJ2-2	NA	CASSRPGGTGELFF	TGTGCCAGCAGCCGGCCGGGGGGGACCGGGGAGCTGTTTTTT
TRBD2	TRBV5-1	TRBJ2-1	NA	CASSVRTSGYNEQFF	TGCGCCAGCAGCGTCAGGACTAGCGGCTACAATGAGCAGTTCTTC
TRBD1	TRBV7-8	TRBJ1-2	NA	CASSAGGAFYGYTF	TGTGCCAGCAGCGCAGGGGGCGCGTTCTATGGCTACACCTTC
TRBD1	TRBV20-1	TRBJ1-2	NA	CSADRAYGYTF	TGCAGTGCCGACAGGGCCTATGGCTACACCTTC
TRBD1	TRBV19	TRBJ2-6	NA	CASSIQGAGANVLTF	TGTGCCAGTAGTATTCAGGGGGCAGGGGCCAACGTCCTGACTTTC
NA	TRBV5-1	TRBJ2-1	NA	CASSLVVSSSYNEQFF	TGCGCCAGCAGCTTGGTGGTGTCGAGCTCCTACAATGAGCAGTTCTTC
NA	TRBV5-1	TRBJ2-7	NA	CASSTDLSGGHEQYF	TGCGCCAGCAGCACCGATTTGTCGGGGGGCCACGAGCAGTACTTC
TRBD2	TRBV4-3	TRBJ2-1	NA	CASSQATSGSYNEQFF	TGCGCCAGCAGCCAAGCAACTAGCGGGTCCTACAATGAGCAGTTCTTC
NA	TRBV4-1	TRBJ2-1	NA	CASSLRGGSYNEQFF	TGCGCCAGCAGCCTGAGGGGAGGATCCTACAATGAGCAGTTCTTC
TRBD1	TRBV28	TRBJ1-3	NA	CASRGTGQYSGNTIYF	TGTGCCAGCAGGGGGACAGGCCAGTACTCTGGAAACACCATATATTTT
NA	TRBV2	TRBJ2-1	NA	CATLSHEQFF	TGTGCCACACTTTCCCACGAGCAGTTCTTC
TRBD1	TRBV18	TRBJ2-7	NA	CASYSGQGNYEQYF	TGTGCCAGTTATAGCGGACAGGGGAACTACGAGCAGTACTTC
TRBD1	TRBV2	TRBJ2-5	NA	CASSRGQGTQTQYF	TGTGCCAGCAGTCGGGGACAGGGCACACAGACCCAGTACTTC
NA	TRBV15	TRBJ2-1	NA	CATSLRSSYNEQFF	TGTGCCACCAGCCTCCGGAGCTCCTACAATGAGCAGTTCTTC
NA	TRBV19	TRBJ2-3	NA	CASRPTGWAGPTDTQYF	TGTGCCAGTAGACCTACGGGATGGGCGGGACCCACAGATACGCAGTATTTT
NA	TRBV30	TRBJ2-5	NA	CAWTREKRETQYF	TGTGCCTGGACCAGGGAAAAAAGGGAGACCCAGTACTTC
NA	TRBV5-1	TRBJ1-6	NA	CASSLGYSNNSNSPLHF	TGCGCCAGCAGCTTGGGCTATTCGAATAACTCGAATTCACCCCTCCACTTT
TRBD2	TRBV29-1	TRBJ2-1	NA	CSSLAGGYNEQFF	TGCAGCTCCCTAGCGGGGGGATACAATGAGCAGTTCTTC
TRBD2	TRBV2	TRBJ2-2	NA	CASSERTSNTGELFF	TGTGCCAGCAGTGAGAGGACTAGTAACACCGGGGAGCTGTTTTTT
TRBD1	TRBV7-8	TRBJ1-2	NA	CASSPRDRGLGYTF	TGTGCCAGCAGCCCCCGGGACAGGGGGTTAGGCTACACCTTC
TRBD1	TRBV11-2	TRBJ2-3	NA	CASSPRQGAGTDTQYF	TGTGCCAGCAGCCCAAGGCAGGGGGCTGGCACAGATACGCAGTATTTT
TRBD2	TRBV4-3	TRBJ2-3	NA	CASSQTTSGYTDTQYF	TGCGCCAGCAGCCAAACTACTAGCGGATACACAGATACGCAGTATTTT
NA	TRBV5-1	TRBJ2-1	NA	CASSFGVGASSYNEQFF	TGCGCCAGCAGCTTTGGGGTGGGGGCCAGCTCCTACAATGAGCAGTTCTTC
TRBD2	TRBV18	TRBJ2-6	NA	CASSPWASGSFSGANVLTF	TGTGCCAGCTCACCATGGGCTAGCGGCTCCTTCTCTGGGGCCAACGTCCTGACTTTC
NA	TRBV27	TRBJ1-4	few	CASRQGGAVPSPLGKLFF	TGTGCCAGCCGACAAGGTGGGGCAGTACCCTCCCCACTGGGAAAACTGTTTTTT
TRBD2	TRBV29-1	TRBJ2-1	NA	CSVRGGSYNEQFF	TGCAGCGTTAGAGGCGGGAGCTACAATGAGCAGTTCTTC
TRBD2	TRBV6-5	TRBJ2-1	NA	CAILAGERVYNEQFF	TGTGCCATACTAGCGGGTGAACGGGTCTACAATGAGCAGTTCTTC
TRBD1	TRBV18	TRBJ1-4	NA	CASSLNRDSYNEKLFF	TGTGCCAGCTCACTAAACCGGGACAGCTATAATGAAAAACTGTTTTTT
NA	TRBV28	TRBJ1-2	NA	CASSSPASNYGYTF	TGTGCCAGCAGTAGCCCCGCCTCTAACTATGGCTACACCTTC
NA	TRBV6-2/TRBV6-3	TRBJ1-5	NA	CASSYSTRGQPQHF	TGTGCCAGCAGTTACTCGACCAGAGGTCAGCCCCAGCATTTT
TRBD2	TRBV5-8	TRBJ2-7	NA	CASSLWLGTSGRAREQYF	TGTGCCAGCAGCTTGTGGCTGGGGACTAGCGGGAGGGCGCGGGAGCAGTACTTC
NA	TRBV6-4	TRBJ2-1	once	CASSVQIGANEQFF	TGTGCCAGCAGTGTCCAAATAGGGGCCAATGAGCAGTTCTTC
NA	TRBV28	TRBJ1-5	NA	CASRTDSNQPQHF	TGTGCCAGCAGGACAGATAGCAATCAGCCCCAGCATTTT
TRBD2	TRBV18	TRBJ2-1	NA	CASSPQGTSNEQFF	TGTGCCAGCTCACCACAGGGGACTAGCAATGAGCAGTTCTTC
TRBD1	TRBV14	TRBJ2-3	NA	CASSRQGRRDTQYF	TGTGCCAGCAGCCGACAGGGACGGAGAGATACGCAGTATTTT
TRBD1	TRBV29-1	TRBJ1-2	NA	CSVDRTGFDGYTF	TGCAGCGTTGATAGGACAGGTTTTGATGGCTACACCTTC